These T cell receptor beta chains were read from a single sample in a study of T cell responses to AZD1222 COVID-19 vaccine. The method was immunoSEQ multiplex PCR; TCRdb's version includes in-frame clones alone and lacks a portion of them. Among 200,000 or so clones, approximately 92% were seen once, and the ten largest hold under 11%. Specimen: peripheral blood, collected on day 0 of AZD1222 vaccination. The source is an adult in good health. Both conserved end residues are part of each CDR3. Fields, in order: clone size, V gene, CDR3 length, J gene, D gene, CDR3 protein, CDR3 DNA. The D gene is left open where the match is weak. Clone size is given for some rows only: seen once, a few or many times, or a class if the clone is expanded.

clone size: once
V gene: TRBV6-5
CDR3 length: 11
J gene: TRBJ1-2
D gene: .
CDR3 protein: CASRQGSGYTF
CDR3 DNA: TGTGCCAGCAGACAGGGAAGTGGCTACACCTTC

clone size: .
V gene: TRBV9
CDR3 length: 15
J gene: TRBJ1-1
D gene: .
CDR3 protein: CASSPTGAGATEAFF
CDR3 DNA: TGTGCCAGCAGCCCAACGGGGGCCGGGGCGACTGAAGCTTTCTTT

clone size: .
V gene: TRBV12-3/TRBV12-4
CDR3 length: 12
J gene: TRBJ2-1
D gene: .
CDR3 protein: CASSPGWDEQFF
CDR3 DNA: TGTGCCAGCAGTCCAGGGTGGGATGAGCAGTTCTTC

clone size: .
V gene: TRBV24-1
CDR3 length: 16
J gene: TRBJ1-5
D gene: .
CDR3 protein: CATSDLDQYSNQPQHF
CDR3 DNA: TGTGCCACCAGTGACCTGGACCAATATAGCAATCAGCCCCAGCATTTT

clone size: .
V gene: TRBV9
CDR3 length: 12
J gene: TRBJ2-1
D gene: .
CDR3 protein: CASSATIHEQFF
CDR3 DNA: TGTGCCAGCAGCGCCACGATCCATGAGCAGTTCTTC

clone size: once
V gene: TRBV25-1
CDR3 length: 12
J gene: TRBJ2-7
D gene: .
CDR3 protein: CASREGLYEQYF
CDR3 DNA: TGTGCCAGCAGGGAGGGTCTCTACGAGCAGTACTTC

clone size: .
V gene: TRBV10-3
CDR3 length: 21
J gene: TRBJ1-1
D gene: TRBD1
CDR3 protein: CAISELRGRTWGSELNTEAFF
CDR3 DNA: TGTGCCATCAGTGAGTTAAGGGGGCGAACCTGGGGTAGCGAGTTGAACACTGAAGCTTTCTTT

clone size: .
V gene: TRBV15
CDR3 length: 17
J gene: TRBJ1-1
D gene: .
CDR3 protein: CATSRVTLIRGGTEAFF
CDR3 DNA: TGTGCCACCAGCAGAGTAACCCTAATTCGGGGTGGCACTGAAGCTTTCTTT

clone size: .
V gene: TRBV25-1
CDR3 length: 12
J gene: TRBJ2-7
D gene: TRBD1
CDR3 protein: CASTTGAYEQYF
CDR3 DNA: TGTGCCAGCACCACAGGGGCCTACGAGCAGTACTTC

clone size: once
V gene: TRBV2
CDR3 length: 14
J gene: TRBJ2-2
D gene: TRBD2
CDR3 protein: CASTPGGHTGELFF
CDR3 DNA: TGTGCCAGCACCCCGGGAGGGCACACCGGGGAGCTGTTTTTT

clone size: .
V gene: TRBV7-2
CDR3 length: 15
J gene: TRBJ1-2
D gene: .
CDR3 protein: CASSSDPARGNGYTF
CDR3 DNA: TGTGCCAGCAGCTCGGATCCCGCAAGAGGGAACGGCTACACCTTC

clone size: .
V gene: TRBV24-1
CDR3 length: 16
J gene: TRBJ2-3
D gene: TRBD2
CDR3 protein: CATSVSGERRADTQYF
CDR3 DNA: TGTGCCACCAGTGTTAGCGGGGAGCGAAGGGCAGATACGCAGTATTTT

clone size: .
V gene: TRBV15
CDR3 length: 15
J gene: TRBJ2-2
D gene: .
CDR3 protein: CATSRDRGYTGELFF
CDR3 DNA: TGTGCCACCAGCAGAGATCGAGGGTACACCGGGGAGCTGTTTTTT

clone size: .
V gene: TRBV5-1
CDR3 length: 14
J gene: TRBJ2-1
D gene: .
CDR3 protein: CASSKEDRGNEQFF
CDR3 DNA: TGCGCCAGCAGCAAGGAAGACAGAGGGAATGAGCAGTTCTTC

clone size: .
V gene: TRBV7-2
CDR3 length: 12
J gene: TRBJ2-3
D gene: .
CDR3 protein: CASTREAGTQYF
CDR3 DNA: TGTGCCAGTACCCGAGAGGCCGGTACGCAGTATTTT

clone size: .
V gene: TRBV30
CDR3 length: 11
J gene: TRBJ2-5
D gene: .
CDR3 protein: CAWSVGDTQYF
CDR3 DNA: TGTGCCTGGAGTGTTGGAGATACCCAGTACTTC

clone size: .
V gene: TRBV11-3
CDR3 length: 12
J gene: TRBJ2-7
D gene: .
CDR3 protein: CASSLAGDEQYF
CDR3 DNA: TGTGCCAGCAGCTTAGCAGGGGACGAGCAGTACTTC

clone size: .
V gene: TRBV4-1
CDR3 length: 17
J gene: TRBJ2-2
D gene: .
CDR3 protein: CASSQVLGARANGELFF
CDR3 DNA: TGCGCCAGCAGCCAAGTTTTGGGGGCAAGGGCAAACGGGGAGCTGTTTTTT

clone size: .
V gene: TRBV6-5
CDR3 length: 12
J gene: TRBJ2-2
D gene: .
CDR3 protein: CASRRGTGELFF
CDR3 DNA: TGTGCCAGCAGACGGGGTACCGGGGAGCTGTTTTTT

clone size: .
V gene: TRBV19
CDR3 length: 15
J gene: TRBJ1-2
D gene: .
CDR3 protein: CASTLPGTLRGGYTF
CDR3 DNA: TGTGCCAGTACCCTACCAGGGACCTTGAGGGGTGGCTACACCTTC

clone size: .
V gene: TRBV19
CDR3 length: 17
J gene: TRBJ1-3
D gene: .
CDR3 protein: CASSMRRYQAPGNTIYF
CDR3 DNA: TGTGCCAGTAGTATGAGGAGATACCAAGCCCCTGGAAACACCATATATTTT

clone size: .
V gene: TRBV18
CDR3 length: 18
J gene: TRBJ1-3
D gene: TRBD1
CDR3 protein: CASSPLGQGSGSGNTIYF
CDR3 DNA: TGTGCCAGCTCACCTCTTGGACAGGGGTCGGGCTCTGGAAACACCATATATTTT

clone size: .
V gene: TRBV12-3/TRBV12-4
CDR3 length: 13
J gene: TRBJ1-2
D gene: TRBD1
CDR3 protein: CASSPGGVGGYTF
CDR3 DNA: TGTGCCAGCAGCCCAGGGGGCGTTGGGGGCTACACCTTC

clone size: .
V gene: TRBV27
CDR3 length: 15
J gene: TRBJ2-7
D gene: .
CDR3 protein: CASSPRRGYSYEQYF
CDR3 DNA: TGTGCCAGCAGTCCCCGACGAGGCTACTCCTACGAGCAGTACTTC

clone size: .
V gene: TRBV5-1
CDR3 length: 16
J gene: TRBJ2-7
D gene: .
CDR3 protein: CASSAVAWGSSYEQYF
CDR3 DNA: TGCGCCAGCAGCGCTGTGGCCTGGGGAAGCTCCTACGAGCAGTACTTC

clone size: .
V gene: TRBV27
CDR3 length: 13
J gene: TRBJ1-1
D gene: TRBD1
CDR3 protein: CASSSRQGSAAFF
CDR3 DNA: TGTGCCAGCAGTTCTCGACAGGGGAGTGCAGCTTTCTTT

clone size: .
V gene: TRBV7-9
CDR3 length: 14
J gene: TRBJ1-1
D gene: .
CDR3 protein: CASSIPPGRTEAFF
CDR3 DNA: TGTGCCAGCAGTATCCCTCCGGGTCGCACTGAAGCTTTCTTT

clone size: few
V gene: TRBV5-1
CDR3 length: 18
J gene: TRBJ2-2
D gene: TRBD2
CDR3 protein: CASSSSLLTSAYTGELFF
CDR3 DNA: TGCGCCAGCAGCTCGAGTCTCCTGACTAGCGCTTACACCGGGGAGCTGTTTTTT

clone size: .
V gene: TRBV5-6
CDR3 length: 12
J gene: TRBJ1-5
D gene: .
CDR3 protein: CASSSLNQPQHF
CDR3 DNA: TGTGCCAGCAGCTCCCTGAATCAGCCCCAGCATTTT

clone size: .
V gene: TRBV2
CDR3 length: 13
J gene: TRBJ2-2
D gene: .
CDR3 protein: CASSDLGPGELFF
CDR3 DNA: TGTGCCAGCAGTGATCTAGGGCCCGGGGAGCTGTTTTTT

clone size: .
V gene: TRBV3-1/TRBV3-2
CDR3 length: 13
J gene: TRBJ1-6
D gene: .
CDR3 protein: CASSQVVGSPLHF
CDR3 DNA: TGTGCCAGCAGCCAAGTGGTGGGGTCACCCCTCCACTTT

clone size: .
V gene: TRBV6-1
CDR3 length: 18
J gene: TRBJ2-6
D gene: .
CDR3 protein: CASSERGAASSGANVLTF
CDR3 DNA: TGTGCCAGCAGTGAGAGGGGCGCGGCCTCCTCTGGGGCCAACGTCCTGACTTTC

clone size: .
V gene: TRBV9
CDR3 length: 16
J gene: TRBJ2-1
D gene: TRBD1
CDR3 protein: CASSGTGGESYNEQFF
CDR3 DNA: TGTGCCAGCAGCGGAACAGGGGGTGAGTCCTACAATGAGCAGTTCTTC

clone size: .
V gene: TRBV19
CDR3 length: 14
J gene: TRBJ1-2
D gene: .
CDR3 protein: CASNSVDRLYGYTF
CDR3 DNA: TGTGCCAGTAATTCGGTTGACCGGCTCTATGGCTACACCTTC

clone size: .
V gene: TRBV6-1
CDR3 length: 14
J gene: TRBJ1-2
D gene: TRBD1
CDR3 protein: CASSDGQGGYGYTF
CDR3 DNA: TGTGCCAGCAGTGACGGACAGGGCGGCTATGGCTACACCTTC

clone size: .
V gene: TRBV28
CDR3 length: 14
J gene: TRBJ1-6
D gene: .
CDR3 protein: CASSPWGSNSPLHF
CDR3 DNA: TGTGCCAGCAGCCCGTGGGGCAGCAATTCACCCCTCCACTTT

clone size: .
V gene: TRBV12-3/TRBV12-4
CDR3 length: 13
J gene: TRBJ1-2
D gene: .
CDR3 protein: CASSLARVHGYTF
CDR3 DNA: TGTGCCAGCAGCCTGGCAAGGGTTCATGGCTACACCTTC

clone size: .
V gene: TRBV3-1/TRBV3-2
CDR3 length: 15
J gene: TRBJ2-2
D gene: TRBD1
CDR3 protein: CASSPGTAVTGELFF
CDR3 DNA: TGTGCCAGCAGCCCCGGGACAGCCGTCACCGGGGAGCTGTTTTTT

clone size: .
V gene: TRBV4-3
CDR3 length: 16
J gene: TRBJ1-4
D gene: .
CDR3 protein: CASSASPWQGYEKLFF
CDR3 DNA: TGCGCCAGCAGTGCGAGCCCGTGGCAGGGGTATGAAAAACTGTTTTTT

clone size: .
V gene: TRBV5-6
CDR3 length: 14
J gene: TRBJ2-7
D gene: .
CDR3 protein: CASSLAGPWAKQYF
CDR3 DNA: TGTGCCAGCAGCTTGGCTGGCCCCTGGGCAAAGCAGTACTTC

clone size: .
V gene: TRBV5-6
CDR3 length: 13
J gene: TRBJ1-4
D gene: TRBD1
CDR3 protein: CASSPAGGEKLFF
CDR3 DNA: TGTGCCAGCAGCCCAGCAGGGGGTGAAAAACTGTTTTTT

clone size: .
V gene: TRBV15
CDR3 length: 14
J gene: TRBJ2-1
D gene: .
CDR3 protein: CATAGWISYNEQFF
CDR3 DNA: TGTGCCACCGCGGGCTGGATCTCCTACAATGAGCAGTTCTTC

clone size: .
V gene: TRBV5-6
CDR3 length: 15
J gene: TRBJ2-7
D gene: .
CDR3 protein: CASSLSGGLTYEQYF
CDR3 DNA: TGTGCCAGCAGCTTGTCCGGGGGCTTAACCTACGAGCAGTACTTC

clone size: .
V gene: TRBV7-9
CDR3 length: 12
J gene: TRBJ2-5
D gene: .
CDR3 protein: CASMGNQETQYF
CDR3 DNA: TGTGCCAGCATGGGTAACCAAGAGACCCAGTACTTC

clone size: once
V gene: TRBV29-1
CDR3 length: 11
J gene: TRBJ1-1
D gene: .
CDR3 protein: CSPNMQTEAFF
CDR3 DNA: TGCAGCCCGAACATGCAAACTGAAGCTTTCTTT

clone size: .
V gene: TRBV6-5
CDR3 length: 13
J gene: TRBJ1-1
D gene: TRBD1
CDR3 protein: CASRQGAATEAFF
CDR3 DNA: TGTGCCAGCAGACAGGGGGCCGCCACTGAAGCTTTCTTT

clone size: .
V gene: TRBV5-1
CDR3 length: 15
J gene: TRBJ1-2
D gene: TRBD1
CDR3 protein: CASSLNRGGNYGYTF
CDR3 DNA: TGCGCCAGCAGCTTGAACAGGGGCGGGAACTATGGCTACACCTTC

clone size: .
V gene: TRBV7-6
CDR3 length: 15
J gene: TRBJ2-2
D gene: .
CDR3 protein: CASSLASLGPGELFF
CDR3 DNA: TGTGCCAGCAGCTTAGCATCTCTCGGTCCCGGGGAGCTGTTTTTT

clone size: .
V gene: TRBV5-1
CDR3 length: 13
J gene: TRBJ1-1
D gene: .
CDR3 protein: CASGLSMNTEAFF
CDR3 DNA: TGCGCCAGCGGCCTCTCTATGAACACTGAAGCTTTCTTT

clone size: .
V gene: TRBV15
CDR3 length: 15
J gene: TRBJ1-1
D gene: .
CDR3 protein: CATSPSGGGNTEAFF
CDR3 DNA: TGTGCCACCAGCCCCAGCGGGGGGGGGAACACTGAAGCTTTCTTT

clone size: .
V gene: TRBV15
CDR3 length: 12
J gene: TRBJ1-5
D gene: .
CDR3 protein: CATSRDRQPQHF
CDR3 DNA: TGTGCCACCAGCAGAGACCGGCAGCCCCAGCATTTT

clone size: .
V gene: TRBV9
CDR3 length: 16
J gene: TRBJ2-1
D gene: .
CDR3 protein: CASSVGSGGLSNEQFF
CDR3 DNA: TGTGCCAGCAGCGTAGGTAGCGGAGGGTTGAGCAATGAGCAGTTCTTC

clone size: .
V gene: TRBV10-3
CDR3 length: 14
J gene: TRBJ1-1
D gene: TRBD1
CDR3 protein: CAIRGTGRDTEAFF
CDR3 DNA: TGTGCCATCCGAGGGACAGGGAGGGACACTGAAGCTTTCTTT

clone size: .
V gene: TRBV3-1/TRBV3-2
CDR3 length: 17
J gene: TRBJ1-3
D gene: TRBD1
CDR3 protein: CASSQGGQGISGNTIYF
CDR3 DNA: TGTGCCAGCAGCCAAGGGGGACAGGGAATCTCTGGAAACACCATATATTTT

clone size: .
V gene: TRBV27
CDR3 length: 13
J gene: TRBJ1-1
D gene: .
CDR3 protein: CASSLRGNTEAFF
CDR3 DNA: TGTGCCAGCAGCCTAAGAGGAAACACTGAAGCTTTCTTT

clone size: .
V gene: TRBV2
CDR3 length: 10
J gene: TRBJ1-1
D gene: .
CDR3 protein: CAGREFEAFF
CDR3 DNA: TGTGCCGGGCGGGAGTTTGAAGCTTTCTTT

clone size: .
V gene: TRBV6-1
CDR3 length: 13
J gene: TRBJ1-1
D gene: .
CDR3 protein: CASSETAASEAFF
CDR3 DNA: TGTGCCAGCAGTGAAACCGCGGCCAGTGAAGCTTTCTTT

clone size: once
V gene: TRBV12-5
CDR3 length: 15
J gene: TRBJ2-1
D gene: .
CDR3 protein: CASGLGALGFNEQFF
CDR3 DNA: TGTGCTAGTGGTTTGGGGGCCCTGGGCTTCAATGAGCAGTTCTTC